These 3 T cell receptor beta chains were sequenced from one sample in a study of response to subunit inactivated influenza vaccine. TCRdb re-called the RT-PCR reads with MiXCR, one entry per CDR3 protein. There are more than 400,000 distinct CDR3 sequences in the sample; roughly 7.9% occur only once, and 10% to 15% lies in the top ten. The source was PBMCs from blood, collected around 2 years after vaccination. Every receptor here comes from a man in his fifties or sixties who received an inactivated influenza vaccine.

The V and J genes are TRBV3-1 and TRBJ2-4; 8 bases fit TRBD2. The CDR3 totals 15 residues. Germline V CDR1 and CDR2: LGHDT, YNNKEL (reference sequence). The V and J ends lost 4 bases and 7 bases, in that order; junction bases with no gene match: 9. CDR3 amino acids: CASSPSGGGSNIQYF. The DNA of the CDR3 is TGTGCCAGCAGCCCCTCGGGAGGGGGAAGCAACATTCAGTACTTC.

This clonotype was observed a handful of times. This chain joins TRBV27 and TRBJ2-7; 7 nucleotides line up with TRBD1. This CDR3 comprises 13 residues. With 4 bases clipped from V and 7 bases from J, the junction kept 7 bases outside the gene matches. The germline V gene has CDR1 MNHEY and CDR2 SMNVEV (reference sequence). The chain's CDR3 is CASSWPGGGEQYF. The CDR3, as DNA: TGTGCCAGCAGTTGGCCAGGGGGTGGGGAGCAGTACTTC.

The chain combines TRBV7-9 with TRBJ1-1; a weak D match, TRBD1 (6 bases). Trimming pared 5 bases from V and 3 bases from J, leaving 16 bases between. Germline V gene data show CDR1 as SEHNR and CDR2 as FQNEAQ (reference sequence). The CDR3 has 15 residues. The CDR3 spells CASSSRGRRDTEAFF. CDR3 DNA sequence: TGTGCCAGCAGCAGCAGGGGTCGGCGTGACACTGAAGCTTTCTTT.